This passage covers 3 T cell receptor beta chains from one sample sequenced in a study of CD8 T cells in Susac syndrome. RNA, at about 0.45 to 1 ug, was reverse transcribed with random hexamers. TCRdb independently ran MiXCR on the immunoSEQ multiplex PCR reads; one entry per CDR3 protein. There are 130,000 or so distinct CDR3 sequences in the sample; 75% to 90% occur only once, and around 0.49% lies in the top ten. Input material: CD8+ T cells from PBMCs. These receptors all stem from a human donor with multiple sclerosis.

The chain combines TRBV7-6 with TRBJ2-7, with D possibly being TRBD2 (6 bases). V shed 2 bases and J shed 2 bases, with 10 bases lying between them. CDR3 size: 14 residues. Germline V gene lookup returns CDR1 SGHVS and CDR2 FNYEAQ. CDR3 residues: CASSLSGDAYEQYF. The CDR3 DNA is TGTGCCAGCAGCTTATCGGGGGACGCCTACGAGCAGTACTTC.

This sequence joins TRBV20-1 and TRBJ2-1, with TRBD2 matching 7 bases. Unmatched junction bases numbered 18, after V lost 2 bases and J lost 2 bases. Germline CDR1 DFQATT, CDR2 SNEGSKA (reference sequence). The CDR3 is 19 amino acids. The CDR3 protein is CSARPHTGGKIAAYNEQFF. CDR3 DNA: TGCAGTGCTAGACCGCATACGGGAGGAAAGATAGCTGCCTACAATGAGCAGTTCTTC.

The CDR3 loop is CASSPGWAGNTIYF. CDR3 sequence (DNA): TGTGCCAGCAGCCCAGGCTGGGCGGGAAACACCATATATTTT. The chain recombines TRBV3-1 with TRBJ1-3; D is uncertain. CDR3 length equals 14 residues. Germline lookup yields CDR1 LGHDT and CDR2 YNNKEL (reference sequence). The V end lost 4 bases, the J end lost 4 bases, and 11 bases lay between the germline ends.